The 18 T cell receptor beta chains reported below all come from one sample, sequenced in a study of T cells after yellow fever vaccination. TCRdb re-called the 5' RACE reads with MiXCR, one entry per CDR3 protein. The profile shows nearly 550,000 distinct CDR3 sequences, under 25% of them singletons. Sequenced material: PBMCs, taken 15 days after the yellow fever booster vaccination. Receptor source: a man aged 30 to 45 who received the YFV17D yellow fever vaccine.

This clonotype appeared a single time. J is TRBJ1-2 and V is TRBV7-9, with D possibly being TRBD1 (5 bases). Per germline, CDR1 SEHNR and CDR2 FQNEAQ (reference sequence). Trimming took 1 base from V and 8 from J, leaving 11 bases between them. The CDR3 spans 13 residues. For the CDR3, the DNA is TGTGCCAGCAGCTTAGGTTCAACAGGCGGCTACACCTTC. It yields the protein CASSLGSTGGYTF.

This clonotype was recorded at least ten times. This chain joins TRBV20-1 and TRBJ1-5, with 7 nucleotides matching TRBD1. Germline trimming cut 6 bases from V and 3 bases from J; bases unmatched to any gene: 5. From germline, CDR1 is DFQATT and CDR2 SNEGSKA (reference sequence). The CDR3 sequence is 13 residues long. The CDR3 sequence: CSAHRGLNQPQHF. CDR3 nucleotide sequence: TGCAGTGCCCACAGGGGCCTCAATCAGCCCCAGCATTTT.

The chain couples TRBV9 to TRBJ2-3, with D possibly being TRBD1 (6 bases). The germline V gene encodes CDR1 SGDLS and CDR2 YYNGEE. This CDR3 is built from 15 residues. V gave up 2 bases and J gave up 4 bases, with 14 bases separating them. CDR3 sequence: CASSVDGQFADTQYF. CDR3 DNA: TGTGCCAGCAGCGTGGACGGACAGTTCGCAGATACGCAGTATTTT.

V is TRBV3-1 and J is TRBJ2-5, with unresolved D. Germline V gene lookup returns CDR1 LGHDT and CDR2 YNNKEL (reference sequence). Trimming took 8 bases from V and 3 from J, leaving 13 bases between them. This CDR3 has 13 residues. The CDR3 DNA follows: TGTGCCAGCGGACCAGCTAACGAAGAGACCCAGTACTTC. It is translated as CASGPANEETQYF.

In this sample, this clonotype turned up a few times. CDR3 amino acids: CASSPSGSHMFTEAFF. CDR3 coding DNA: TGTGCCAGTAGTCCATCAGGGTCCCATATGTTCACTGAAGCTTTCTTT. This sequence joins TRBV19 and TRBJ1-1, with D possibly being TRBD1 (5 bases). V lost 5 bases, J lost 4 bases, and 20 bases lay in between. The CDR3 contains 16 residues. In germline, CDR1 is LNHDA, CDR2 SQIVND (reference sequence).

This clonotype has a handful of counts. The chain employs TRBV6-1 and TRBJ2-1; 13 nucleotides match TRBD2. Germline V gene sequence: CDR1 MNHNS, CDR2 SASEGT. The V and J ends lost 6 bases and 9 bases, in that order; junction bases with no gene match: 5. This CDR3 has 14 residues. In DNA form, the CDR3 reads TGTGCCAGCAGACTAGCGGGAGGGTCGGGTGAGCAGTTCTTC. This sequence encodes CASRLAGGSGEQFF.

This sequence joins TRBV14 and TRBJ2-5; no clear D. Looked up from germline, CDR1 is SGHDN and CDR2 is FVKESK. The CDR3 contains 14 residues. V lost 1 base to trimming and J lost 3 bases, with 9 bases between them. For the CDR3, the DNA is TGTGCCAGCAGCCAAGGGTACTGGGAAGAGACCCAGTACTTC. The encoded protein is CASSQGYWEETQYF.

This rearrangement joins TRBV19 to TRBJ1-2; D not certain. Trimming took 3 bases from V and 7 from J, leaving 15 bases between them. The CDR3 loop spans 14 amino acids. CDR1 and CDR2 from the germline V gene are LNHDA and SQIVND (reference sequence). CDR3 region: CASSMASDFLGYTF. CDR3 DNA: TGTGCCAGTAGTATGGCGTCAGATTTTCTTGGCTACACCTTC.

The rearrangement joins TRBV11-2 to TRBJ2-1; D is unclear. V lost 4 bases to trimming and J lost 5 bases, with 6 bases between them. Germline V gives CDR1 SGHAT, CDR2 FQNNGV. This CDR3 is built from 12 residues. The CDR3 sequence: CASSSINNEQFF. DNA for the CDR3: TGTGCCAGCAGCTCCATTAACAATGAGCAGTTCTTC.

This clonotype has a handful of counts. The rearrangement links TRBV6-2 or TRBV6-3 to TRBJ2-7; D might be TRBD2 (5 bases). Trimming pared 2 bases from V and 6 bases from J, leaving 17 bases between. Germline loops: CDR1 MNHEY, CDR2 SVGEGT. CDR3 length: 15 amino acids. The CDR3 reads CASSYAVVRAGEQYF. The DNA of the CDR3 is TGTGCCAGCAGTTACGCGGTCGTACGGGCGGGCGAGCAGTACTTC.

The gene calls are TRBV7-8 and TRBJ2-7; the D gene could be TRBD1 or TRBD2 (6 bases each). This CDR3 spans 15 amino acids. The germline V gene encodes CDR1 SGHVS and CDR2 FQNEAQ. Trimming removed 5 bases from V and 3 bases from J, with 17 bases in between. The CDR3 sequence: CASSPYQGGIYEQYF. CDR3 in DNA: TGTGCCAGCAGCCCATACCAAGGGGGGATCTACGAGCAGTACTTC.

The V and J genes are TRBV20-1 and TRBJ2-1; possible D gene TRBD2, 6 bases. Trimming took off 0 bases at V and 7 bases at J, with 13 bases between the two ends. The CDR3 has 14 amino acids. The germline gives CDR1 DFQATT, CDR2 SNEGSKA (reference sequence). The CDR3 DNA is TGCAGTGCTAGAGATTGGAGGGATGGGAATGAGCAGTTCTTC. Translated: CSARDWRDGNEQFF.

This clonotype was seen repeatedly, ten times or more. The CDR3 reads CAISPSGRTDTQYF. The CDR3 DNA reads TGTGCCATCAGTCCTAGCGGCCGCACAGATACGCAGTATTTT. The chain uses TRBV10-3 and TRBJ2-3, with TRBD2 matching 7 bases. This CDR3 has 14 residues. The junction had 3 bases not matched to a gene; V was cut back by 5 bases and J by 1 base. In germline, CDR1 is ENHRY, CDR2 SYGVKD.

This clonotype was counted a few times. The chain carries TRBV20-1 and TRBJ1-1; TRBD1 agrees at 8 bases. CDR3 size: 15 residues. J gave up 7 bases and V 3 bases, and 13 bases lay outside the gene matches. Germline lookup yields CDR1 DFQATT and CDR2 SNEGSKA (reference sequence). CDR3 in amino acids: CSARGWDRTKGEAFF. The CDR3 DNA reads TGCAGTGCTAGGGGGTGGGACAGGACGAAGGGTGAAGCTTTCTTT.

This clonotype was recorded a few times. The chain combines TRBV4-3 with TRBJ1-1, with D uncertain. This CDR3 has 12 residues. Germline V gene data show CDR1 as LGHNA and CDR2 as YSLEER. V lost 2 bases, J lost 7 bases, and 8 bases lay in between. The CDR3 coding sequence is TGCGCCAGCAGCCAACCAGGTGATGAAGCTTTCTTT. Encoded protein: CASSQPGDEAFF.

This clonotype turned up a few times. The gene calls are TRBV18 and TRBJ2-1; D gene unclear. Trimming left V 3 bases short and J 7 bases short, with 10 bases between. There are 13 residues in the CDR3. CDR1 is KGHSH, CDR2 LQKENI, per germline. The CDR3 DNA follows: TGTGCCAGCTCACCCACAATCGGGAATGAGCAGTTCTTC. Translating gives CASSPTIGNEQFF. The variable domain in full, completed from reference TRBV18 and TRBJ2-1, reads NAGVMQNPRHLVRRRGQEARLRCSPMKGHSHVYWYRQLPEEGLKFMVYLQKENIIDESGMPKERFSAEFPKEGPSILRIQQVVRGDSAAYFCASSPTIGNEQFFGPGTRLTVL.

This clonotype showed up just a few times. In DNA form, the CDR3 reads TGTGCCTGGGCCGAGACGGACTTCACCGGGGAGCTGTTTTTT. Translating gives CAWAETDFTGELFF. The genes are TRBV30 and TRBJ2-2; tentatively, D is TRBD2 (5 bases). The germline V and J ends were trimmed by 5 bases and 4 bases, with 14 bases remaining between them. There are 14 residues in the CDR3. Germline V lookup: CDR1 GTSNPN, CDR2 SVGIG (reference sequence).

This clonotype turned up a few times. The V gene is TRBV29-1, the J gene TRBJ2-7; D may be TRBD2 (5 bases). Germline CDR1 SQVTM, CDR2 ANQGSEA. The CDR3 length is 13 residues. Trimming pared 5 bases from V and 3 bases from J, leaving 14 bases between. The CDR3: CSVHGLSGYEQYF. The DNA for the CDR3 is TGCAGCGTTCATGGACTGAGCGGCTACGAGCAGTACTTC.